The 27 T cell receptor beta chains below were found in one sample sequenced in a study of cytomegalovirus exposure and HLA in healthy donors. The PCR was carried out with 60 Vbeta primers and 13 Jbeta primers. Assay: immunoSEQ multiplex PCR; the TCRdb copy retains only in-frame clones and omits some. The sample records tens of thousands of clones, approximately 70% being singletons. The specimen was PBMCs. The receptor source for this set is a woman aged 50 to 60 in good health and CMV-seronegative.

This chain links TRBV2 with TRBJ1-4, with TRBD1 matching 10 bases. The V gene end was trimmed by 5 bases and the J gene end by 5 bases; junction bases not matched to a gene: 8. Looked up from germline, CDR1 is SNHLY and CDR2 is FYNNEI. The length of the CDR3 is 16 residues. CDR3: CASSISRDRGNEKLFF. Here the CDR3 DNA reads TGTGCCAGCAGTATTTCTCGGGACAGGGGAAATGAAAAACTGTTTTTT.

This clone was seen a handful of times. The chain recombines TRBV9 with TRBJ2-5; 11 bases match TRBD1. V dropped 4 bases and J dropped 4; count of bases not matched to a gene: 6. The CDR3 sequence is 15 residues long. Per germline, CDR1 SGDLS and CDR2 YYNGEE. CDR3 in amino acids: CASSPPGTGGETQYF. The DNA of the CDR3 is TGTGCCAGCAGCCCCCCCGGGACAGGGGGAGAGACCCAGTACTTC.

V and J are TRBV19 and TRBJ1-1, with a possible D match to TRBD1 (6 bases). With 6 bases removed from V and 4 bases from J, the gap between germline ends came to 12 bases. This CDR3 is built from 13 residues. Germline CDR1 is LNHDA and CDR2 is SQIVND (reference sequence). As DNA, the CDR3 is TGTGCCAGTAGGGATACAGGGTTCACTGAAGCTTTCTTT. This translates into CASRDTGFTEAFF.

The chain employs TRBV5-1 and TRBJ1-1; D uncertain. CDR1 and CDR2 from the germline V gene are SGHRS and YFSETQ. Trimming stripped 1 base from V and 0 bases from J, with 10 bases between. This CDR3 has 15 amino acids. Here the CDR3 reads CASSLNPELNTEAFF. CDR3 nucleotides: TGCGCCAGCAGCTTGAACCCGGAGCTGAACACTGAAGCTTTCTTT. The full variable domain, in which reference TRBV5-1 and TRBJ1-1 provide the parts outside the CDR3, is KAGVTQTPRYLIKTRGQQVTLSCSPISGHRSVSWYQQTPGQGLQFLFEYFSETQRNKGNFPGRFSGRQFSNSRSEMNVSTLELGDSALYLCASSLNPELNTEAFFGQGTRLTVV.

This chain joins TRBV15 and TRBJ2-7; D gene uncertain. The CDR3 is 13 residues long. The germline V and J ends were trimmed by 0 bases and 3 bases, with 6 bases remaining between them. Germline V lookup: CDR1 LNHNV, CDR2 YYDKDF (reference sequence). The CDR3 region is CATSRDGLYEQYF. CDR3 DNA sequence: TGTGCCACCAGCAGAGATGGCCTCTACGAGCAGTACTTC.

The V gene is TRBV7-9, the J gene TRBJ1-5; the D is unclear. Germline-derived CDR1 and CDR2 are SEHNR and FQNEAQ (reference sequence). Trimming took off 1 base at V and 11 bases at J, with 9 bases between the two ends. CDR3 length equals 12 residues. CDR3 sequence reads: CASSLGAGTQHF. Here the CDR3 DNA reads TGTGCCAGCAGCTTAGGCGCGGGGACCCAGCATTTT. Together with reference TRBV7-9 and TRBJ1-5, the CDR3 gives the full variable domain: DTGVSQNPRHKITKRGQNVTFRCDPISEHNRLYWYRQTLGQGPEFLTYFQNEAQLEKSRLLSDRFSAERPKGSFSTLEIQRTEQGDSAMYLCASSLGAGTQHFGDGTRLSIL.

The chain combines TRBV5-6 with TRBJ2-7, with 15 bases matching TRBD2. The trim removed 4 bases at V and 6 bases at J, leaving 8 bases unmatched. CDR3 length equals 16 residues. CDR1 SGHDT and CDR2 YYEEEE come from the germline V gene. This chain's CDR3 is CASSPGTSGRMGEQYF. The CDR3 DNA is TGTGCCAGCAGCCCCGGGACTAGCGGGAGGATGGGCGAGCAGTACTTC.

The rearrangement links TRBV6-1 to TRBJ2-7, with 7 bases aligning to TRBD1. In germline, CDR1 is MNHNS, CDR2 SASEGT. The CDR3 totals 13 residues. V dropped 6 bases and J dropped 6; count of bases not matched to a gene: 8. CDR3 sequence: CASSYTGTAEQYF. CDR3 nucleotide sequence: TGTGCCAGCAGCTATACCGGGACAGCCGAGCAGTACTTC.

This clone was recorded a few times. The CDR3 bases are TGTGCCAGCAGCTTGGGGGGACAGGGCACTGAAGCTTTCTTT. Protein product: CASSLGGQGTEAFF. The chain uses TRBV7-9 and TRBJ1-1; TRBD1 agrees at 9 bases. CDR1 SEHNR and CDR2 FQNEAQ come from the germline V gene (reference sequence). V shed 3 bases and J 4 bases; nucleotides not matched to a gene: 3. CDR3 length: 14 amino acids.

Of note for this clone: The conserved phenylalanine or tryptophan is not found at the CDR3 terminus, so this likely reflects a read error. The limits of the CDR3 on the DNA are not certain, so only TCRdb's listed CDR3 is given. The chain has TRBV29-1 and TRBJ2-7; TRBD2, the table's D call, was not compared with the DNA. The germline V gene encodes CDR1 SQVTM and CDR2 ANQGSEA. Inclusive of both ends, the CDR3 amounts to 11 amino acids. The CDR3: CSVGTSGALYL.

The chain uses TRBV5-1 and TRBJ1-1; 7 bases are shared with TRBD1. The germline V gene has CDR1 SGHRS and CDR2 YFSETQ. The CDR3 sequence is 15 residues long. Trimming at V came to 4 bases and at J to 1 base, leaving 7 bases not matched to a gene. For the CDR3, the DNA is TGCGCCAGCAGCGCAACACAGGGGAGGAACACTGAAGCTTTCTTT. Residues: CASSATQGRNTEAFF.

A few counts support this clone. This rearrangement joins TRBV5-4 to TRBJ1-2; a possible D gene is TRBD1 (6 bases). Trimming pared 4 bases from V and 8 bases from J, leaving 15 bases between. The germline V gene has CDR1 SGHNT and CDR2 YYREEE (reference sequence). The CDR3 length is 13 residues. Here the CDR3 reads CASSLTGSGGYTF. The CDR3 bases are TGTGCCAGCAGCCTAACAGGGTCGGGCGGCTACACCTTC. The entire variable domain, with the rest obtained from reference TRBV5-4 and TRBJ1-2, is as follows: ETGVTQSPTHLIKTRGQQVTLRCSSQSGHNTVSWYQQALGQGPQFIFQYYREEENGRGNFPPRFSGLQFPNYSSELNVNALELDDSALYLCASSLTGSGGYTFGSGTRLTVV.

The V and J genes are TRBV4-1 and TRBJ1-5; D not certain. CDR3 length: 13 residues. Germline V CDR1 and CDR2: MGHRA, YSYEKL. Trimming removed 0 bases at V and 5 bases at J, with 5 bases between. The CDR3 is CASSQDIYQPQHF. CDR3 nucleotides: TGCGCCAGCAGCCAAGATATATATCAGCCCCAGCATTTT.

The chain combines TRBV7-9 with TRBJ1-2; D not certain. The CDR3 contains 12 residues. The ends were cut back, 3 bases at V and 2 bases at J, with 4 bases in the middle. Germline CDR1 and CDR2: SEHNR and FQNEAQ (reference sequence). The CDR3, as DNA: TGTGCCAGCAGCTTCGGGAACTATGGCTACACCTTC. Translation gives CASSFGNYGYTF.

This clone turned up a few times. The V gene is TRBV6-5, the J gene TRBJ1-4; TRBD1 aligns across 8 bases. The germline CDR1 and CDR2 sequences are MNHEY and SVGAGI. The V and J ends lost 6 bases and 4 bases, in that order; junction bases with no gene match: 4. The CDR3 has 14 amino acids. CDR3 loop: CASSRDRLNEKLFF. CDR3 coding DNA: TGTGCCAGCAGCCGGGACAGGCTTAATGAAAAACTGTTTTTT.

The chain combines TRBV2 with TRBJ1-4; D remains unclear. V was shortened by 7 bases and J by 11 bases, with 11 bases between the two germline ends. This CDR3 has 11 amino acids. Germline V gives CDR1 SNHLY, CDR2 FYNNEI. In nucleotides, the CDR3 is TGTGCCAGCACCCCTGAGGAGAAACTGTTTTTT. The encoded protein is CASTPEEKLFF.

The chain links TRBV7-8 to TRBJ2-7, with D perhaps matching TRBD1 (5 bases). The CDR3 is 14 amino acids. V lost 5 bases, J lost 2 bases, and 13 bases lay in between. The germline V gene encodes CDR1 SGHVS and CDR2 FQNEAQ. Here the CDR3 reads CASSIEKGPYEQYF. The CDR3 nucleotides read TGTGCCAGCAGCATAGAGAAGGGGCCCTACGAGCAGTACTTC.

The sample holds a few counts of this clone. The rearrangement uses TRBV7-2 and TRBJ2-5; TRBD2 matches 7 bases. After removal of 2 bases from V and 6 bases from J, the junction contained 6 bases not matched to a gene. There are 14 residues in the CDR3. Per germline, CDR1 SGHTA and CDR2 FQGNSA. The CDR3 DNA reads as TGTGCCAGCAGCTTACAACCGGGGGGAAAGACCCAGTACTTC. Translating gives CASSLQPGGKTQYF.

The count of this clone is one. The chain uses TRBV18 and TRBJ2-5, with 8 bases fitting TRBD2. V lost 5 bases and J lost 1; bases outside the gene matches: 9. CDR3 size: 16 residues. Germline loops: CDR1 KGHSH, CDR2 LQKENI. CDR3 region: CASSRASGGTQETQYF. For the CDR3, the DNA is TGTGCCAGCTCAAGAGCGAGCGGGGGAACCCAAGAGACCCAGTACTTC. The complete variable domain, with remaining parts taken from reference TRBV18 and TRBJ2-5, reads NAGVMQNPRHLVRRRGQEARLRCSPMKGHSHVYWYRQLPEEGLKFMVYLQKENIIDESGMPKERFSAEFPKEGPSILRIQQVVRGDSAAYFCASSRASGGTQETQYFGPGTRLLVL.

The rearrangement joins TRBV4-2 to TRBJ2-4, with 10 bases aligning to TRBD2. V lost 0 bases and J lost 3; bases outside the gene matches: 8. CDR1 is LGHNA and CDR2 is YNFKEQ in the germline V gene. There are 18 residues in the CDR3. The chain's CDR3 is CASSQDMLAGVGKNIQYF. DNA for the CDR3: TGTGCCAGCAGCCAAGATATGCTAGCGGGGGTGGGCAAAAACATTCAGTACTTC.

In this sample, this clone turned up a few times. The CDR3 loop reads CASSIALGTGKGAFF. CDR3 coding DNA: TGTGCCAGTAGTATAGCCCTGGGGACAGGGAAGGGAGCTTTCTTT. This chain joins TRBV19 and TRBJ1-1, with 9 bases lining up with TRBD1. Germline V gene lookup returns CDR1 LNHDA and CDR2 SQIVND (reference sequence). Unmatched junction bases numbered 10, after V lost 1 base and J lost 10 bases. The CDR3 length is 15 residues. Combining the CDR3 with reference TRBV19 and TRBJ1-1 gives the whole variable domain DGGITQSPKYLFRKEGQNVTLSCEQNLNHDAMYWYRQDPGQGLRLIYYSQIVNDFQKGDIAEGYSVSREKKESFPLTVTSAQKNPTAFYLCASSIALGTGKGAFFGQGTRLTVV.

This clone occurred a few times. The chain couples TRBV5-1 to TRBJ2-5, with 7 bases aligning to TRBD1. J was trimmed by 1 base and V by 4 bases; bases with no gene match: 7. Germline-derived CDR1 and CDR2 are SGHRS and YFSETQ. CDR3 length: 15 residues. CDR3 sequence reads: CASSQLQGPQETQYF. The CDR3 DNA is TGCGCCAGCAGCCAACTACAGGGGCCCCAAGAGACCCAGTACTTC. Supplemented by reference TRBV5-1 and TRBJ2-5, the full variable domain reads KAGVTQTPRYLIKTRGQQVTLSCSPISGHRSVSWYQQTPGQGLQFLFEYFSETQRNKGNFPGRFSGRQFSNSRSEMNVSTLELGDSALYLCASSQLQGPQETQYFGPGTRLLVL.

This rearrangement joins TRBV5-1 to TRBJ1-2; D is unresolved. Germline CDR1 is SGHRS and CDR2 is YFSETQ. V was cut by 0 bases and J by 0 bases, with 6 bases left in between. CDR3 size: 14 residues. CDR3 region: CASSLELTNYGYTF. Here the CDR3 DNA reads TGCGCCAGCAGCTTGGAGCTAACTAACTATGGCTACACCTTC.

This clone has a single count. This chain uses TRBV5-4 with TRBJ2-7; 10 nucleotides match TRBD2. Germline loops: CDR1 SGHNT, CDR2 YYREEE (reference sequence). J lost 2 bases, V lost 0 bases, and 14 bases had no gene match. This CDR3 is 19 amino acids long. CDR3 coding DNA: TGTGCCAGCAGCTTGGCTAGTGGAGCGGGAGGGGGGATTGCCTACGAGCAGTACTTC. The encoded protein is CASSLASGAGGGIAYEQYF.

This clone was counted between two and nine times. The chain couples TRBV6-6 to TRBJ1-1, with 8 bases lining up with TRBD1. The V segment lost 6 bases and the J segment 6 bases; nucleotides outside the gene matches: 9. The CDR3 has 14 amino acids. The germline V gene encodes CDR1 MNHNY and CDR2 SVGAGI (reference sequence). Written as DNA, the CDR3 is TGTGCCAGCAGCTCTGCTTCAGGGGGCCCTGAAGCTTTCTTT. As protein: CASSSASGGPEAFF.

V and J are TRBV28 and TRBJ1-1; D not certain. The germline V gene encodes CDR1 MDHEN and CDR2 SYDVKM. V lost 2 bases and J lost 8, with 9 bases in between. This CDR3 spans 12 amino acids. CDR3 protein: CASSLNAGEAFF. The CDR3 nucleotides read TGTGCCAGCAGTTTAAATGCCGGGGAAGCTTTCTTT.

The chain couples TRBV6-5 to TRBJ1-1; the match to TRBD1 covers 7 bases. Trimming took 6 bases from V and 0 from J; bases not matched to a gene: 7. The CDR3 consists of 15 residues. CDR1 and CDR2 (germline): MNHEY, SVGAGI. Here the CDR3 DNA reads TGTGCCAGCAGCAACGGACAGGTTATGAACACTGAAGCTTTCTTT. Amino acids: CASSNGQVMNTEAFF.